Below, 30 T cell receptor beta chains from the same sample are listed, as sequenced in a study of regulatory T cells in long-lasting Graves disease. The time point denotes: persistent/refractory GD, antithyroid drugs over 5 years with positive TRAb. RNA isolated from PBMCs was used to make the TCR library. Combining iRepertoire HTBI primers with Arm-PCR of CDR3 regions, the authors built TCR beta libraries. Each CDR3 protein gets one entry after TCRdb re-called the multiplex PCR reads with MiXCR. Of about 400,000 distinct CDR3 sequences detected, around 21% appear once; the ten largest clones hold roughly 20%. Sequenced here: peripheral blood mononuclear cells (PBMCs), sampled when the disease was refractory, from a patient treated with antithyroid drugs. The receptors originated from a female donor with Graves disease.

This clonotype was found many times. This chain uses TRBV12-3 or TRBV12-4 with TRBJ2-2, with TRBD1 identical over 9 bases. The CDR3 length is 16 residues. The V and J ends lost 7 bases and 0 bases, in that order; junction bases with no gene match: 6. CDR3 sequence (DNA): TGTGCCAGCAAACCGGGACAGGGCTCGAACACCGGGGAGCTGTTTTTT. It translates to CASKPGQGSNTGELFF.

This clonotype was counted ten times or more. The V call is TRBV18, the J call TRBJ1-1; possible D gene TRBD1, 5 bases. CDR1 is KGHSH, CDR2 LQKENI, per germline. The CDR3 totals 15 residues. The germline V and J ends were trimmed by 5 bases and 0 bases, with 13 bases remaining between them. The CDR3, as DNA: TGTGCCAGCTCATCCACGACAGATCTGAACACTGAAGCTTTCTTT. Protein sequence: CASSSTTDLNTEAFF.

This clonotype turned up a few times. The chain couples TRBV19 to TRBJ1-4; D remains ambiguous. The CDR3 runs to 15 residues. Germline CDR1 LNHDA, CDR2 SQIVND (reference sequence). Deletions cut 7 bases from V and 7 bases from J, with 19 bases between. The chain's CDR3 is CASIPRASGGEKLFF. The CDR3 DNA reads TGTGCCAGTATCCCAAGGGCCAGCGGAGGTGAAAAACTGTTTTTT. Complete variable domain (other parts from reference TRBV19 and TRBJ1-4): DGGITQSPKYLFRKEGQNVTLSCEQNLNHDAMYWYRQDPGQGLRLIYYSQIVNDFQKGDIAEGYSVSREKKESFPLTVTSAQKNPTAFYLCASIPRASGGEKLFFGSGTQLSVL.

Ten or more counts support this clonotype. The rearrangement links TRBV20-1 to TRBJ2-5; perhaps TRBD1 as D (6 bases). Germline V gene lookup returns CDR1 DFQATT and CDR2 SNEGSKA (reference sequence). Between the trimmed V and J ends, which lost 0 bases and 5 bases, there was a span of 19 bases. The length of the CDR3 is 16 residues. For the CDR3, the DNA is TGCAGTGCTAGAGATGGCCAACAGGGAGTTGGGGAGACCCAGTACTTC. It yields the protein CSARDGQQGVGETQYF.

This clonotype appeared a few times. This rearrangement joins TRBV4-1 to TRBJ2-3, with 8 bases fitting TRBD1. This CDR3 contains 15 residues. The V gene's germline CDR1 is MGHRA and CDR2 YSYEKL. With 5 bases clipped from V and 7 bases from J, the junction kept 11 bases outside the gene matches. In DNA form, the CDR3 reads TGCGCCAGCAGCGATTTATCGGACAGGGTTAATACGCAGTATTTT. Amino acid sequence: CASSDLSDRVNTQYF.

About this clonotype: A much larger clone differs by one base, so this may be a read error. The gene calls are TRBV6-1 and TRBJ2-5, with 7 bases lining up with TRBD2. This CDR3 is built from 10 residues. The germline gives CDR1 MNHNS, CDR2 SASEGT. V gave up 8 bases and J gave up 9 bases; unmatched junction bases: 3. CDR3 in DNA: TGTGCCAGCGGGGGGGAGGCCCAGTACTTC. Its protein product is CASGGEAQYF.

This clonotype was recorded a few times. The gene calls are TRBV9 and TRBJ2-2; 8 nucleotides match TRBD2. J lost 0 bases, V lost 0 bases, and 4 bases had no gene match. The CDR3 is 17 amino acids. The germline CDR1 and CDR2 sequences are SGDLS and YYNGEE. In nucleotides, the CDR3 is TGTGCCAGCAGCGTAGAACTAGCGGCTACGAACACCGGGGAGCTGTTTTTT. It encodes CASSVELAATNTGELFF.

This clonotype was counted many times. The gene calls are TRBV12-3 or TRBV12-4 and TRBJ2-7; the D is unclear. This CDR3 has 16 residues. Trimming took off 4 bases at V and 7 bases at J, with 23 bases between the two ends. The CDR3 reads CASSSAGGGYPLEQYF. The CDR3 coding sequence is TGTGCCAGCAGTTCCGCCGGCGGCGGATACCCCCTGGAGCAGTACTTC.

The table lists this clonotype with many counts. The J gene is TRBJ1-1, the V gene TRBV7-9, with 8 nucleotides matching TRBD1. The germline V gene encodes CDR1 SEHNR and CDR2 FQNEAQ (reference sequence). CDR3 length: 15 residues. V trimming: 5 bases; J trimming: 1 base; junction bases outside the gene matches: 6. This CDR3 is CASSERDRQNTEAFF. The CDR3 region has the DNA TGTGCCAGCAGCGAAAGGGACAGGCAGAACACTGAAGCTTTCTTT.

The chain employs TRBV20-1 and TRBJ2-7; 14 nucleotides agree with TRBD2. Germline V CDR1 and CDR2: DFQATT, SNEGSKA (reference sequence). V was clipped by 6 bases and J by 5 bases; unmatched bases: 9. CDR3 length: 15 amino acids. In nucleotides, the CDR3 is TGCAGTGCACCAGACGGACTAGCGGGAGGCGACGAGCAGTACTTC. Protein product: CSAPDGLAGGDEQYF.

CDR3 nucleotide sequence: TGTGCCATCAGTCTAGACCGGGACAGGGTAAACGAGCAGTACTTC. Residues: CAISLDRDRVNEQYF. V and J are TRBV10-3 and TRBJ2-7, with 9 bases lining up with TRBD1. Germline V gene data show CDR1 as ENHRY and CDR2 as SYGVKD. The CDR3 runs 15 residues. V gave up 5 bases and J gave up 5 bases; unmatched junction bases: 10.

This clonotype was observed a few times. This chain uses TRBV12-3 or TRBV12-4 with TRBJ1-2; D gene uncertain. V was cut by 5 bases and J by 8 bases, with 15 bases left in between. This CDR3 comprises 13 residues. CDR3 region: CASSTTTGGGYTF. The CDR3 DNA sequence: TGTGCCAGCAGTACAACTACGGGCGGGGGCTACACCTTC.

In this sample, this clonotype turned up many times. The J gene is TRBJ1-1, the V gene TRBV29-1; D remains unclear. Trimming shortened V by 7 bases and J by 3 bases, and 12 bases separated the two germline ends. Germline CDR1 is SQVTM and CDR2 is ANQGSEA. The CDR3 runs 12 residues. DNA of the CDR3: TGCAGCGCCGAGGAGGGTTACACTGAAGCTTTCTTT. Its protein product is CSAEEGYTEAFF.

There are many counts of this clonotype. The V call is TRBV7-2, the J call TRBJ1-6, with 7 bases matching TRBD1. There are 15 residues in the CDR3. V trimming: 1 base; J trimming: 6 bases; junction bases outside the gene matches: 3. Germline V gene data show CDR1 as SGHTA and CDR2 as FQGNSA. CDR3 nucleotide sequence: TGTGCCAGCAGCTTAGGACAGGGAAGTAATTCACCCCTCCACTTT. Its protein product is CASSLGQGSNSPLHF.

This clonotype was observed at least ten times. The rearrangement joins TRBV7-6 to TRBJ2-5, with 10 nucleotides matching TRBD1. CDR1 is SGHVS and CDR2 is FNYEAQ in the germline V gene. The CDR3 sequence is 20 residues long. V lost 4 bases and J lost 2; bases outside the gene matches: 19. Here the CDR3 reads CASSSDPPRRQGAGQETQYF. The CDR3 DNA follows: TGTGCCAGCAGCTCGGACCCACCCCGGAGACAGGGGGCTGGGCAAGAGACCCAGTACTTC.

This clonotype was recorded at least ten times. V and J are TRBV7-2 and TRBJ2-7; D may be TRBD2 (6 bases). Germline V gene sequence: CDR1 SGHTA, CDR2 FQGNSA. The ends were cut back, 5 bases at V and 4 bases at J, with 15 bases in the middle. The CDR3 totals 14 residues. CDR3 amino acids: CASSRDRDFYEQYF. The CDR3 bases are TGTGCCAGCAGCCGGGACCGGGACTTTTACGAGCAGTACTTC.

This clonotype has a count of ten or more. The chain recombines TRBV28 with TRBJ1-6; the match to TRBD1 covers 7 bases. Germline-derived CDR1 and CDR2 are MDHEN and SYDVKM. The CDR3 has 15 amino acids. The V and J ends lost 6 bases and 8 bases, in that order; junction bases with no gene match: 10. The CDR3 protein is CASSTGQEGDSPLHF. The CDR3 bases are TGTGCCAGCAGCACCGGACAGGAGGGAGATTCACCCCTCCACTTT.

This clonotype has a handful of counts. The chain joins TRBV12-3 or TRBV12-4 to TRBJ1-2; D ambiguous. The CDR3 consists of 14 residues. V gave up 2 bases and J gave up 5 bases, with 12 bases separating them. The CDR3 DNA follows: TGTGCCAGCAGTTTACTTTTCGGCGATTATGGCTACACCTTC. Amino acid sequence: CASSLLFGDYGYTF.

This clonotype came up a few times. The chain employs TRBV30 and TRBJ2-5; tentative D call: TRBD1 (5 bases). The end of the DNA is better explained by TRBJ2-7, so the J call may be wrong. Germline loops: CDR1 GTSNPN, CDR2 SVGIG (reference sequence). The CDR3 spans 13 residues. The CDR3 loop is CAWRQGSPYEQYF. CDR3 coding DNA: TGTGCCTGGCGGCAGGGAAGTCCCTACGAGCAGTACTTC.

V is TRBV4-1 and J is TRBJ2-7; D gene unclear. The CDR3 loop spans 16 amino acids. From germline, CDR1 is MGHRA and CDR2 YSYEKL. Trimming pared 0 bases from V and 1 base from J, leaving 13 bases between. The CDR3 DNA reads TGCGCCAGCAGCCAAGATTTGGTCCTTGTGTCCTACGAGCAGTACTTC. Translating it yields CASSQDLVLVSYEQYF.

This clonotype came up many times. The chain recombines TRBV6-1 with TRBJ2-5; the match to TRBD2 covers 13 bases. Germline CDR1 MNHNS, CDR2 SASEGT. The CDR3 sequence is 17 residues long. With 5 bases clipped from V and 3 bases from J, the junction kept 9 bases outside the gene matches. The CDR3, as DNA: TGTGCCAGCAGTCCCATAACAGGACTAGCGGGGGAAGAGACCCAGTACTTC. Its protein is CASSPITGLAGEETQYF.

This chain links TRBV5-1 with TRBJ2-2; 16 bases are a match to TRBD2. The germline V gene encodes CDR1 SGHRS and CDR2 YFSETQ. The CDR3 has 18 amino acids. V trimming: 3 bases; J trimming: 6 bases; junction bases outside the gene matches: 8. For the CDR3, the DNA is TGCGCCAGCAGCTGGGGACTAGCGGGAGGGCCATCATCCGGGGAGCTGTTTTTT. Translating it yields CASSWGLAGGPSSGELFF.

This clonotype was seen ten or more times. The chain links TRBV7-3 to TRBJ2-7; 8 bases agree with TRBD1. Germline trimming cut 0 bases from V and 5 bases from J; bases unmatched to any gene: 6. Germline values: CDR1 SGHTA, CDR2 FQGTGA. The CDR3 is 15 amino acids. The CDR3 DNA follows: TGTGCCAGCAGCTTAACTGGGCAGGGGGCCGACGAGCAGTACTTC. Translating gives CASSLTGQGADEQYF. The full variable domain, with the rest looked up from reference TRBV7-3 and TRBJ2-7, is GAGVSQTPSNKVTEKGKYVELRCDPISGHTALYWYRQSLGQGPEFLIYFQGTGAADDSGLPNDRFFAVRPEGSVSTLKIQRTERGDSAVYLCASSLTGQGADEQYFGPGTRLTVT.

This clonotype was recorded at least ten times. The V gene is TRBV11-2, the J gene TRBJ2-5; TRBD1 matches 8 bases. The CDR3 has 16 residues. Trimming at V came to 6 bases and at J to 1 base, leaving 10 bases not matched to a gene. Germline V CDR1 and CDR2: SGHAT, FQNNGV. The chain's CDR3 is CASRRGQGEVQETQYF. The CDR3 nucleotides are TGTGCCAGCAGACGCGGACAGGGAGAGGTCCAAGAGACCCAGTACTTC.

This clonotype showed up many times. The chain couples TRBV6-2 or TRBV6-3 to TRBJ1-5, with TRBD1 matching 8 bases. This CDR3 spans 13 amino acids. Germline CDR1 MNHEY, CDR2 SVGEGT. V trimming: 5 bases; J trimming: 9 bases; junction bases outside the gene matches: 6. In nucleotides, the CDR3 is TGTGCCAGCAGTCCGGACAGGGTGCTGCCCCAGCATTTT. Its protein is CASSPDRVLPQHF.

This clonotype occurred many times. CDR3 sequence (DNA): TGTGCCAGCAGCACGCAGGACACGACCAACCAAGAGACCCAGTACTTC. It translates to CASSTQDTTNQETQYF. The V call is TRBV7-2, the J call TRBJ2-5; D may be TRBD1 (5 bases). The CDR3 length is 16 residues. V was clipped by 5 bases and J by 0 bases, with 16 bases between them. Germline assignment: CDR1 SGHTA and CDR2 FQGNSA.

The sample holds a few counts of this clonotype. Mismatch with germline at one junction end may stem from a read error. The chain employs TRBV4-3 and TRBJ1-1; D unresolved. The CDR3 runs to 13 residues. CDR1 LGHNA and CDR2 YSLEER come from the germline V gene. The CDR3 DNA reads TGCGCCAGCAGCCAATTCCCGGGATTTGAAACTTTCTTT. This codes for CASSQFPGFETFF.

This clonotype has a handful of counts. V usage is TRBV10-3 and J usage is TRBJ2-2; 10 nucleotides agree with TRBD1. The germline V gene has CDR1 ENHRY and CDR2 SYGVKD. The CDR3 sequence is 14 residues long. With 4 bases clipped from V and 7 bases from J, the junction kept 3 bases outside the gene matches. The DNA of the CDR3 is TGTGCCATCAGTGCGACAGGGGGCTTCGGGGAGCTGTTTTTT. It specifies CAISATGGFGELFF.

This clonotype was picked up a small number of times. V is TRBV10-2 and J is TRBJ2-5; 11 bases fit TRBD2. Trimming at V came to 3 bases and at J to 1 base, leaving 1 base not matched to a gene. Germline lookup yields CDR1 WSHSY and CDR2 SAAADI. This CDR3 region has 15 residues. CDR3 sequence reads: CASSDGTSGQETQYF. CDR3 coding DNA: TGCGCCAGCAGTGACGGGACTAGCGGCCAAGAGACCCAGTACTTC.

The CDR3 loop reads CSARALAARPTQYF. CDR3 sequence (DNA): TGCAGTGCTAGAGCCCTAGCGGCCCGCCCCACCCAGTACTTC. J is TRBJ2-5 and V is TRBV20-1, with 7 bases fitting TRBD2. J lost 8 bases, V lost 1 base, and 10 bases had no gene match. This CDR3 is built from 14 residues. Germline V lookup: CDR1 DFQATT, CDR2 SNEGSKA (reference sequence).